This TCR beta chain comes out of a study of blood T cell repertoires in COVID-19. Across the whole study: The origin of the acute and convalescent COVID-19 samples was the United States, Italy and Spain.

Here immunoSEQ multiplex PCR was the method, and the copy in TCRdb shows in-frame clones only, minus some. The sample has hundreds of thousands of clones; around nine tenths are singletons. Input material: PBMCs or T cells enriched from blood (not recorded which). This TCR derives from a woman in her forties who had recovered from COVID-19.

This CDR3 is CAWSVLGGGNQPQHF. The CDR3 coding sequence is TGTGCCTGGAGTGTACTGGGTGGAGGCAATCAGCCCCAGCATTTT. The chain carries TRBV30 and TRBJ1-5, with D unresolved. Trimming removed 0 bases at V and 2 bases at J, with 11 bases between. This CDR3 region has 15 residues. The germline gives CDR1 GTSNPN, CDR2 SVGIG (reference sequence). The entire variable domain, with the rest obtained from reference TRBV30 and TRBJ1-5, is as follows: SQTIHQWPATLVQPVGSPLSLECTVEGTSNPNLYWYRQAAGRGLQLLFYSVGIGQISSEVPQNLSASRPQDRQFILSSKKLLLSDSGFYLCAWSVLGGGNQPQHFGDGTRLSIL.